This T cell receptor (beta chain) came from a study of T cells in Graves' hyperthyroidism and ophthalmopathy. The wider study: Peripheral blood was taken when the disease was first diagnosed, before any treatment began.

Patients counted as stable if ophthalmopathy did not develop within 18 months. The investigators amplified TCR beta CDR3 regions from RNA transcripts. The HTBI set primed first-round TCR CDR3 RT-PCR. TCRdb ran MiXCR on the multiplex PCR reads and lists one entry per CDR3 protein. The table has around 300,000 distinct CDR3 sequences, about an eighth seen once; the top ten hold roughly 7.9%. CDR3 length equals 14 residues. Germline V CDR1 and CDR2: SNHLY, FYNNEI. The trim removed 11 bases at V and 9 bases at J, leaving 14 bases unmatched. The V and J genes are TRBV2 and TRBJ2-1; TRBD1 matches at 9 bases. The sample consisted of blood. The clonotype was recovered from a woman between 40 and 55 years old with Graves' hyperthyroidism. CDR3 residues: CASNWGQGIGEQFF. For the CDR3, the DNA is TGTGCCTCCAATTGGGGACAGGGTATCGGTGAGCAGTTCTTC.